These T cell receptor beta chains were read from a single sample in a study of shared clonotypes between healthy human individuals. TCRdb's copy holds only in-frame clones and misses some; the assay was immunoSEQ multiplex PCR. This sample has roughly 1 million clones; 65% to 80% occur once, and the top ten carry roughly 1.4%. Sequenced: memory CD4+ T cells sorted from blood. The origin of the receptors is a man aged 18 to 29 in good health. Each CDR3 is given with its conserved first and last residue. The order of the fields is clone size, V gene, J gene, CDR3 length, D gene, CDR3 protein, CDR3 DNA. A D gene is named only where the DNA matches it firmly. The size field is filled for only some rows; it gives once, few, many or a size class.

many	TRBV27	TRBJ1-5	12	TRBD1	CASKTGGKPQHF	TGTGCCAGCAAGACAGGGGGAAAGCCCCAGCATTTT
few	TRBV21-1	TRBJ1-4	17	NA	CASSKESVWKQDEKLFF	TGTGCCAGCAGCAAAGAATCAGTCTGGAAACAGGATGAAAAACTGTTTTTT
NA	TRBV28	TRBJ2-2	14	TRBD1	CASSSDRTTGELFF	TGTGCCAGCAGTTCGGACAGGACCACCGGGGAGCTGTTTTTT
few	TRBV19	TRBJ1-1	17	TRBD1	CASSIGSTGTANTEAFF	TGTGCCAGTAGTATAGGTTCGACCGGGACAGCGAACACTGAAGCTTTCTTT
NA	TRBV6-5	TRBJ2-3	14	NA	CASSYWRVTDTQYF	TGTGCCAGCAGTTACTGGCGGGTTACAGATACGCAGTATTTT
NA	TRBV7-8	TRBJ2-3	15	TRBD1	CASSLEGGKTDTQYF	TGTGCCAGCAGCTTAGAAGGGGGCAAGACAGATACGCAGTATTTT
many	TRBV5-1	TRBJ2-1	15	TRBD1	CASSDGQVSYNEQFF	TGCGCCAGCAGCGACGGACAGGTTTCCTACAATGAGCAGTTCTTC
NA	TRBV6-4	TRBJ2-1	15	TRBD1	CASSDSTGGYNEQFF	TGTGCCAGCAGTGACTCGACAGGGGGCTACAATGAGCAGTTCTTC
once	TRBV30	TRBJ1-5	14	TRBD1	CAWRDRGSGQPQHF	TGTGCCTGGAGGGACAGGGGGAGCGGGCAGCCCCAGCATTTT
NA	TRBV2	TRBJ1-2	16	NA	CASSVRTAISNYGYTF	TGTGCCAGCAGTGTCCGGACAGCGATTTCTAACTATGGCTACACCTTC
NA	TRBV2	TRBJ2-5	13	NA	CASSESREETQYF	TGTGCCAGCAGTGAGAGCAGGGAAGAGACCCAGTACTTC
few	TRBV6-5	TRBJ2-7	16	NA	CASSYSPTGPGYEQYF	TGTGCCAGCAGTTACTCACCCACCGGGCCGGGGTACGAGCAGTACTTC
NA	TRBV30	TRBJ1-5	14	NA	CAWDPGPGNQPQHF	TGTGCCTGGGACCCCGGCCCGGGCAATCAGCCCCAGCATTTT
NA	TRBV20-1	TRBJ2-2	11	NA	CSAVLAGELFF	TGCAGTGCTGTACTGGCTGGGGAGCTGTTTTTT
NA	TRBV6-1	TRBJ2-4	14	NA	CASSENPNYSIQYF	TGTGCCAGCAGTGAAAATCCGAACTACTCCATTCAGTACTTC
few	TRBV6-1	TRBJ2-7	14	NA	CASSEPGYDYEQYF	TGTGCCAGCAGTGAACCGGGTTACGACTACGAGCAGTACTTC
NA	TRBV5-1	TRBJ2-5	18	NA	CASSLSPAANLVQETQYF	TGCGCCAGCAGCTTGTCCCCCGCGGCTAACCTAGTCCAAGAGACCCAGTACTTC
NA	TRBV5-1	TRBJ2-1	15	TRBD2	CASSLVAGGPDEQFF	TGCGCCAGCAGCTTGGTAGCGGGGGGGCCTGATGAGCAGTTCTTC
NA	TRBV5-1	TRBJ2-3	16	NA	CASSLSSGMMTDTQYF	TGCGCCAGCAGCTTGTCGTCAGGGATGATGACAGATACGCAGTATTTT
NA	TRBV6-5	TRBJ2-7	15	TRBD2	CASSYREATTYEQYF	TGTGCCAGCAGTTACCGGGAGGCCACTACCTACGAGCAGTACTTC
NA	TRBV28	TRBJ2-2	15	NA	CASSPPRGGTGELFF	TGTGCCAGCAGCCCCCCACGGGGCGGCACCGGGGAGCTGTTTTTT
NA	TRBV5-1	TRBJ2-1	14	NA	CASSLVRGDNEQFF	TGCGCCAGCAGCTTGGTTCGCGGGGACAATGAGCAGTTCTTC